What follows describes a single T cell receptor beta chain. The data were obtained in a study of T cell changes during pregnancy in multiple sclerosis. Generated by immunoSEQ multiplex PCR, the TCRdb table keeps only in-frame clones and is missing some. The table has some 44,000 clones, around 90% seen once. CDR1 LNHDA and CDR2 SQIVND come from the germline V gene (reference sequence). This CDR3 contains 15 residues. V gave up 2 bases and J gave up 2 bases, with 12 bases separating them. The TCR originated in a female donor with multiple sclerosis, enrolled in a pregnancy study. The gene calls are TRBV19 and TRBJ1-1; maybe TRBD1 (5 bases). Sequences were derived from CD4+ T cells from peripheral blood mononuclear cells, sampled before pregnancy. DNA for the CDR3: TGTGCCAGTAGTATAATTGGGGGAGGAAACACTGAAGCTTTCTTT. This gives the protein CASSIIGGGNTEAFF.